A single sample gave rise to the 13 T cell receptor beta chains below, sequenced in a study of T-cell reconstitution after alpha-beta-depleted transplantation in children. Preparation of the TCRbeta library used unique molecular identifiers. TCRdb passed the PCR reads through MiXCR, listing each CDR3 protein once. The data hold fewer than 550,000 distinct CDR3 sequences, with under 20% observed a single time. The sample consisted of PBMCs, mostly from graft donor cells, taken 360 days after TCRalphabeta/CD19-depleted stem cell transplant. Receptors were obtained from a boy less than two years old who had a stem cell transplant for Wiskott-Aldrich syndrome, so the T cells may come from the graft donor.

This clonotype was observed many times. The chain combines TRBV19 with TRBJ2-4; unclear D gene. The germline CDR1 and CDR2 sequences are LNHDA and SQIVND (reference sequence). V was trimmed by 4 bases and J by 6 bases, leaving 10 bases between them. The CDR3 extends over 13 amino acids. CDR3 in amino acids: CASSKGERNIQYF. The CDR3 DNA follows: TGTGCCAGTAGTAAGGGTGAGAGAAACATTCAGTACTTC.

V usage is TRBV5-1 and J usage is TRBJ2-7; 8 bases agree with TRBD1. V was pared by 4 bases and J by 3 bases, with 6 bases of the junction left unmatched. CDR1 is SGHRS and CDR2 is YFSETQ in the germline V gene. The CDR3 extends over 14 amino acids. CDR3 residues: CASSGWDRFYEQYF. CDR3 sequence (DNA): TGCGCCAGCAGCGGTTGGGACAGGTTCTACGAGCAGTACTTC.

The chain combines TRBV10-3 with TRBJ1-1; D is undetermined. There are 14 residues in the CDR3. With 1 base removed from V and 5 bases from J, the gap between germline ends came to 11 bases. Germline CDR1 and CDR2: ENHRY and SYGVKD. The DNA of the CDR3 is TGTGCCATCAGTGAGTTGAGGGAAATGACTGAAGCTTTCTTT. It yields the protein CAISELREMTEAFF.

There are a few counts of this clonotype. The rearrangement joins TRBV28 to TRBJ1-3; D gene uncertain. This CDR3 is 13 amino acids long. CDR1 is MDHEN and CDR2 is SYDVKM in the germline V gene. Trimming cost V 3 bases and J 8 bases, with 11 bases left between them. DNA for the CDR3: TGTGCCAGCAGTTTTAGCCCCTTCGACACCATATATTTT. Residues: CASSFSPFDTIYF.

This clonotype was detected a few times. The rearrangement joins TRBV5-1 to TRBJ2-5; perhaps TRBD1 as D (6 bases). V was trimmed by 1 base and J by 3 bases, leaving 10 bases between them. The CDR3 runs 14 residues. Germline V gene sequence: CDR1 SGHRS, CDR2 YFSETQ. The CDR3 reads CASSLWDTKETQYF. CDR3 DNA sequence: TGCGCCAGCAGCTTGTGGGACACGAAAGAGACCCAGTACTTC. Variable domain in full (rest from reference TRBV5-1 and TRBJ2-5): KAGVTQTPRYLIKTRGQQVTLSCSPISGHRSVSWYQQTPGQGLQFLFEYFSETQRNKGNFPGRFSGRQFSNSRSEMNVSTLELGDSALYLCASSLWDTKETQYFGPGTRLLVL.

The rearrangement joins TRBV4-2 to TRBJ2-2, with 8 bases lining up with TRBD2. The germline V gene has CDR1 LGHNA and CDR2 YNFKEQ. The trim removed 4 bases at V and 3 bases at J, leaving 10 bases unmatched. The CDR3 loop spans 17 amino acids. The CDR3 sequence is CASSLGTGGVDTGELFF. The CDR3 DNA follows: TGTGCCAGCAGCCTCGGGACGGGGGGGGTAGACACCGGGGAGCTGTTTTTT.

J is TRBJ2-7 and V is TRBV20-1; 9 bases are shared with TRBD1. The CDR3 has 18 residues. Trimming took 1 base from V and 4 from J; bases not matched to a gene: 17. From germline, CDR1 is DFQATT and CDR2 SNEGSKA (reference sequence). The CDR3 is CSARGDRAMLVSPYEQYF. The CDR3, as DNA: TGCAGTGCTAGAGGGGACAGGGCTATGCTCGTAAGTCCTTACGAGCAGTACTTC.

The chain carries TRBV12-3 or TRBV12-4 and TRBJ2-7; 9 bases line up with TRBD2. The ends lost 7 bases at V and 5 bases at J; junction bases unmatched: 12. The CDR3 loop spans 15 amino acids. The CDR3 protein is CASTYSAGGPHEQYF. The CDR3 bases are TGTGCCAGCACCTACTCCGCGGGAGGGCCCCACGAGCAGTACTTC.

This clonotype was detected only a few times. The chain joins TRBV10-3 to TRBJ1-1; weak D call: TRBD1 (5 bases). Germline CDR1 is ENHRY and CDR2 is SYGVKD. The CDR3 is made up of 12 amino acids. The V gene lost 9 bases and the J gene lost 0 bases, with 8 bases spanning the gap. CDR3 region: CAIGHLNTEAFF. The CDR3 region has the DNA TGTGCCATTGGACACCTGAACACTGAAGCTTTCTTT.

The J gene is TRBJ2-2, the V gene TRBV20-1, with D unresolved. CDR1 is DFQATT, CDR2 SNEGSKA, per germline (reference sequence). V lost 3 bases, J lost 3 bases, and 8 bases lay in between. This CDR3 spans 13 amino acids. The CDR3 DNA reads as TGCAGTGCTAGCTATACACACACCGGGGAGCTGTTTTTT. This encodes CSASYTHTGELFF.

The chain joins TRBV10-2 to TRBJ2-7, with D unclear. CDR3 length: 14 residues. Germline CDR1 WSHSY, CDR2 SAAADI. V was pared by 0 bases and J by 5 bases, with 11 bases between. The CDR3: CASSESLNPNEQYF. DNA for the CDR3: TGCGCCAGCAGTGAGTCTCTAAACCCCAACGAGCAGTACTTC.

The sample holds a few counts of this clonotype. The chain has TRBV29-1 and TRBJ2-4; D ambiguous. Per germline, CDR1 SQVTM and CDR2 ANQGSEA. The germline V and J ends were trimmed by 1 base and 4 bases, with 8 bases remaining between them. The CDR3 is 13 amino acids. This CDR3 is CSVEGKTKNIQYF. Written as DNA, the CDR3 is TGCAGCGTTGAAGGGAAAACGAAAAACATTCAGTACTTC.

This rearrangement joins TRBV5-1 to TRBJ2-1, with D perhaps TRBD1 (6 bases). V gave up 1 base and J gave up 0 bases, with 17 bases separating them. Per germline, CDR1 SGHRS and CDR2 YFSETQ. The length of the CDR3 is 18 residues. CDR3 residues: CASSLWLQGKSSYNEQFF. In DNA form, the CDR3 reads TGCGCCAGCAGCTTGTGGCTACAGGGTAAGAGCTCCTACAATGAGCAGTTCTTC.